Listed below are T cell receptor beta chains from one sample, sequenced in a study of blood T cells in healthy people across ages. TCRdb used MiXCR to reprocess the 5' RACE reads, holding one entry per CDR3 protein. There are 600,000 to 850,000 distinct CDR3 sequences in the sample; 25% occur only once, and under 9.5% lies in the top ten. These data are also associated with another study on T cells of mothers and their children.

Sequenced sample: blood. Every receptor here comes from a boy younger than 18 in good health. Both conserved end residues are part of each CDR3. Each record gives: J gene, V gene, clone size, D gene, CDR3 DNA, CDR3 protein. The D gene is left open where the match is weak. Only part of the rows carry a size: once, few, many, or a class if the clone is expanded.

J: TRBJ2-5; V: TRBV4-3; size: NA; D: NA; DNA: TGCGCCAGCAGCCAAGATGCAGCAGGGCTCGGAGAGACCCAGTACTTC; CDR3: CASSQDAAGLGETQYF
J: TRBJ1-4; V: TRBV11-2; size: NA; D: NA; DNA: TGTGCCAGCAGCTCACGGCAGTATAATGAAAGACTGTTTTTT; CDR3: CASSSRQYNERLFF
J: TRBJ2-7; V: TRBV5-1; size: NA; D: NA; DNA: TGCGCCAGCAGCTTGGAGGGGGGGTACTACGAGCAGTACTTC; CDR3: CASSLEGGYYEQYF
J: TRBJ2-5; V: TRBV7-9; size: NA; D: TRBD1; DNA: TGTGCCAGCAGCGACAGGGGATGGATAGAGACCCAGTACTTC; CDR3: CASSDRGWIETQYF
J: TRBJ2-5; V: TRBV7-2; size: NA; D: TRBD2; DNA: TGTGCCAGCAGCTTAGCCATCGGCCTAGCGGGAGGGGAGGAGACCCAGTACTTC; CDR3: CASSLAIGLAGGEETQYF
J: TRBJ2-3; V: TRBV15; size: many; D: NA; DNA: TGTGCCACCAGCAGGGGGGAAACAGATACGCAGTATTTT; CDR3: CATSRGETDTQYF
J: TRBJ2-2; V: TRBV18; size: few; D: TRBD2; DNA: TGTGCCAGCTCATCGACTAGCGGGAGTAACACCGGGGAGCTGTTTTTT; CDR3: CASSSTSGSNTGELFF
J: TRBJ2-5; V: TRBV24-1; size: NA; D: TRBD1; DNA: TGTGCCACCAGTGATCGTCACCGGGACAGGCCGGAGACCCAGTACTTC; CDR3: CATSDRHRDRPETQYF
J: TRBJ2-7; V: TRBV19; size: NA; D: NA; DNA: TGTGCCAGTAGACCCCGGATGTCGGTAGCCGAGCAGTACTTC; CDR3: CASRPRMSVAEQYF
J: TRBJ2-7; V: TRBV20-1; size: many; D: TRBD1; DNA: TGCAGTGCTAGAGCCGGAGACAGGGACAACGAGCAGTACTTC; CDR3: CSARAGDRDNEQYF
J: TRBJ1-5; V: TRBV5-1; size: few; D: NA; DNA: TGCGCCAGCAGTCAGGGGACGGATCAGCCCCAGCATTTT; CDR3: CASSQGTDQPQHF
J: TRBJ2-5; V: TRBV25-1; size: few; D: NA; DNA: TGTGCCAGCAGTGAATCGGACGGGGTAGGGGAGACCCAGTACTTC; CDR3: CASSESDGVGETQYF
J: TRBJ1-4; V: TRBV20-1; size: NA; D: NA; DNA: TGCAGTGCTAGTCGAGCGAGGAATGAAAAACTGTTTTTT; CDR3: CSASRARNEKLFF
J: TRBJ1-4; V: TRBV18; size: NA; D: NA; DNA: TGTGCCAGCTCACCAGCGACGGCCGGGGGGGAAAAACTGTTTTTT; CDR3: CASSPATAGGEKLFF
J: TRBJ1-4; V: TRBV6-2/TRBV6-3; size: NA; D: NA; DNA: TGTGCCAGCAGTCCACCGGGCCTTCTGTTTTTT; CDR3: CASSPPGLLFF
J: TRBJ2-1; V: TRBV6-1; size: NA; D: NA; DNA: TGTGCCAGCAGTAAAACAGTTCGCTCCTACAATGAGCAGTTCTTC; CDR3: CASSKTVRSYNEQFF
J: TRBJ1-6; V: TRBV11-2; size: once; D: NA; DNA: TGTGCCAGCAGCACCCGATCTATTGATTCACCCCTCCACTTT; CDR3: CASSTRSIDSPLHF
J: TRBJ2-7; V: TRBV3-1; size: NA; D: NA; DNA: TGTGCCAGCAGCTTGTCGAGAGCCACCGAGCAGTACTTC; CDR3: CASSLSRATEQYF
J: TRBJ2-7; V: TRBV28; size: few; D: NA; DNA: TGTGCCAGCAGTGGGATCCTCGAGCAGTACTTC; CDR3: CASSGILEQYF
J: TRBJ1-1; V: TRBV5-1; size: few; D: NA; DNA: TGCGCCAGCAGCTTGGAGGCCCTAATGGACACTGAAGCTTTCTTT; CDR3: CASSLEALMDTEAFF
J: TRBJ1-3; V: TRBV4-1; size: NA; D: NA; DNA: TGCGCCAGCAGCCGGGGAGGGACTGGAAACACCATATATTTT; CDR3: CASSRGGTGNTIYF
J: TRBJ1-2; V: TRBV19; size: NA; D: NA; DNA: TGTGCCAGTAGTATAGGAAGGGGGTTCTATGGCTACACCTTC; CDR3: CASSIGRGFYGYTF
J: TRBJ2-3; V: TRBV24-1; size: few; D: NA; DNA: TGTGCCACCAGTGATTTGCTGAAAGATACGCAGTATTTT; CDR3: CATSDLLKDTQYF
J: TRBJ1-1; V: TRBV29-1; size: NA; D: NA; DNA: TGCAGCGTTGAAAACAAAGTTTTGGGAGGCACTGAAGCTTTCTTT; CDR3: CSVENKVLGGTEAFF
J: TRBJ2-5; V: TRBV10-3; size: NA; D: NA; DNA: TGTGCCATCAGTGATTTCGGAGAGACCCAGTACTTC; CDR3: CAISDFGETQYF
J: TRBJ2-1; V: TRBV7-8; size: few; D: TRBD2; DNA: TGTGCCAGCAGCTCGGGACTAGCGCTGAGGGATGAGCAGTTCTTC; CDR3: CASSSGLALRDEQFF
J: TRBJ2-6; V: TRBV28; size: NA; D: NA; DNA: TGTGCCAGCAGCCCAGGGTTTTCCCCGGGGGCCAACGTCCTGACTTTC; CDR3: CASSPGFSPGANVLTF
J: TRBJ2-7; V: TRBV9; size: few; D: TRBD2; DNA: TGTGCCAGCAGCCCCAGATATCCGGGACTAGAGTACTTC; CDR3: CASSPRYPGLEYF
J: TRBJ2-3; V: TRBV21-1; size: NA; D: NA; DNA: TGTGCCAGCAGCAAAGCGCTAGGCATACACCTACCCACAGATACGCAGTATTTT; CDR3: CASSKALGIHLPTDTQYF
J: TRBJ2-7; V: TRBV6-5; size: NA; D: TRBD1; DNA: TGTGCCAGCAGTTCCCCTTCCGGGACAGGTAGTTACGAGCAGTACTTC; CDR3: CASSSPSGTGSYEQYF
J: TRBJ1-4; V: TRBV5-1; size: NA; D: NA; DNA: TGCGCCAGCAGGATGGGGAGGGCCTCAACTAATGAAAAACTGTTTTTT; CDR3: CASRMGRASTNEKLFF
J: TRBJ2-1; V: TRBV7-3; size: NA; D: TRBD2; DNA: TGTGCCAGCAGCTTAGCACTAGCGGGAGAAAATGAGCAGTTCTTC; CDR3: CASSLALAGENEQFF
J: TRBJ2-3; V: TRBV7-2; size: NA; D: TRBD2; DNA: TGTGCCAGCAGCTTAGCGGCGGGAGGGCCGATAGATACGCAGTATTTT; CDR3: CASSLAAGGPIDTQYF
J: TRBJ2-7; V: TRBV5-1; size: NA; D: TRBD2; DNA: TGCGCCAGCAGCTTGGGAGCCTCTGTAGCGGGAGTTCCGTACGAGCAGTACTTC; CDR3: CASSLGASVAGVPYEQYF
J: TRBJ2-7; V: TRBV12-3/TRBV12-4; size: NA; D: TRBD1; DNA: TGTGCCAGCACCCCGGAGCGAGGGGGCCAAGACGAGCAGTACTTC; CDR3: CASTPERGGQDEQYF
J: TRBJ1-1; V: TRBV29-1; size: NA; D: NA; DNA: TGCAGCGTTGAATGGGGCACCACTGAAGCTTTCTTT; CDR3: CSVEWGTTEAFF
J: TRBJ1-5; V: TRBV6-7; size: NA; D: NA; DNA: TGTGCCAGCAGTTACGCGGGCTCTCCTGGCAATCAGCCCCAGCATTTT; CDR3: CASSYAGSPGNQPQHF
J: TRBJ2-3; V: TRBV29-1; size: few; D: TRBD2; DNA: TGCAGCGTTGCCGGGAGGGTATCAGATACGCAGTATTTT; CDR3: CSVAGRVSDTQYF
J: TRBJ2-7; V: TRBV5-1; size: few; D: NA; DNA: TGCGCCAGCAGCTTCTGGGGGCCCGACGAGCAGTACTTC; CDR3: CASSFWGPDEQYF
J: TRBJ2-3; V: TRBV20-1; size: few; D: NA; DNA: TGCAGTGCTAGAGATTCGGGCGGGGACCGCACAGATACGCAGTATTTT; CDR3: CSARDSGGDRTDTQYF
J: TRBJ2-3; V: TRBV29-1; size: few; D: NA; DNA: TGCAGCGTTGAAGTAGGTCGGGGGAACTCGGATACGCAGTATTTT; CDR3: CSVEVGRGNSDTQYF
J: TRBJ2-7; V: TRBV4-1; size: few; D: TRBD1; DNA: TGCGCCAGCAGCCAAGGGGGGACAGGATTCTTCTACGAGCAGTACTTC; CDR3: CASSQGGTGFFYEQYF
J: TRBJ2-4; V: TRBV6-5; size: NA; D: TRBD1; DNA: TGTGCCAGCAACCGACAGGGTTTTCAAAACATTCAGTACTTC; CDR3: CASNRQGFQNIQYF
J: TRBJ2-5; V: TRBV12-3/TRBV12-4; size: many; D: TRBD2; DNA: TGTGCCAGCAGCCCCGGGGTAGCGGGAGGGCCTTGGGAGACCCAGTACTTC; CDR3: CASSPGVAGGPWETQYF
J: TRBJ2-1; V: TRBV4-1; size: NA; D: NA; DNA: TGCGCCAGCAGCCATGCAGGGAATGAGCAGTTCTTC; CDR3: CASSHAGNEQFF
J: TRBJ2-5; V: TRBV29-1; size: few; D: NA; DNA: TGCAGCGTTGAATTTGCGACTCAAGAGACCCAGTACTTC; CDR3: CSVEFATQETQYF
J: TRBJ2-5; V: TRBV9; size: NA; D: NA; DNA: TGTGCCAGCAGCGCTCGGGTGGCAGGGGTCGAGACCCAGTACTTC; CDR3: CASSARVAGVETQYF
J: TRBJ2-1; V: TRBV4-1; size: NA; D: TRBD2; DNA: TGCGCCAGCAGCCCCCTGACTAGCTCTGCCTACAATGAGCAGTTCTTC; CDR3: CASSPLTSSAYNEQFF
J: TRBJ2-4; V: TRBV12-3/TRBV12-4; size: few; D: TRBD1; DNA: TGTGCCAGCGCTCCCGGGACAGAAAACATTCAGTACTTC; CDR3: CASAPGTENIQYF
J: TRBJ2-1; V: TRBV19; size: NA; D: TRBD1; DNA: TGTGCCAGTAGTGCACAGGGGGGAAATGAGCAGTTCTTC; CDR3: CASSAQGGNEQFF
J: TRBJ2-7; V: TRBV5-1; size: NA; D: NA; DNA: TGCGCCAGCTTGGAGGGTAGATGGGAGCAGTACTTC; CDR3: CASLEGRWEQYF